Described below is a single T cell receptor beta chain sequence and its context. It has no known antigen specificity. Base qualities are not recorded, but no much larger clone differs from it by a single base. Stable Graves' hyperthyroidism was defined as no progression to ophthalmopathy during 18 months of follow-up. Hyperthyroidism patients were aged 18 to 65 years and newly diagnosed, with disease duration of less than 2 months. Patients with uncontrolled infections, other autoimmune diseases, pregnancy or lactation were excluded. Clinical symptoms, serum thyroxine and TRAb, thyroid ultrasound, and orbital computed tomography formed the basis for the diagnoses. Ficoll-Paque density gradient centrifugation was used to isolate PBMCs from around 10 ml of fresh peripheral blood. Total RNA was extracted using Trizol reagent, and RNA quality was assessed on an Agilent 2100 Bioanalyzer. TCR beta CDR3 regions were amplified from RNA transcripts. The first round of RT-PCR for the TCR CDR3 was performed with the HTBI primer set and the Qiagen OneStep RT-PCR kit. The libraries were constructed in a second round of multiplex PCR and then size-selected and purified. The libraries were sequenced on an Illumina HiSeq2000 using paired-end 100 bp reads. In the paper's pipeline: SOAPnuke was used to process the raw data, removing reads that contained adapters or uncalled bases, had a mean Phred below 15, or lacked an exact match to the constant primer or identifier. COPE v1.2.5 was used to merge the high-quality paired reads, and each unique nucleotide sequence was defined as a clonotype. Clonotypes were aligned to IMGT TRBV, TRBD and TRBJ reference segments using MiTCR v1.1. The analysis was restricted to V-J combinations with a frequency above 0.0001, which together covered around 99% of the repertoires. A TCS score was defined as the ratio between F50 (clonal expansion) and ExV (chaos), using BLOSUM62-based TCRdist between CDR3 peptides within each V-J. Welch's t-statistics and random forest reduced around 510 V-J features to 13, which were used in a naive Bayes classifier (R e1071). In TCRdb, the public reads were trimmed at Q25 with fastp and aligned with MiXCR, with productive beta chains retained. For every CDR3 protein sequence, its rows merge into one entry that carries the most common genes and DNA. For this entry, the V and J calls and clone size follow TCRdb and not the study's own pipeline. For this sample there are about 740,000 distinct CDR3 sequences; 14% appear just once. About 10% of the sample goes to the ten largest clones.

This sample was taken from a study of T cells in Graves' hyperthyroidism and ophthalmopathy (dated by TCRdb to about 2019). General notes on the study: Peripheral blood was collected at initial diagnosis, before any treatment. A discovery cohort of fewer than 110 patients, roughly 45 with Graves' ophthalmopathy and 55 to 65 with stable Graves' hyperthyroidism, was used to find distinguishing TCR V-J signatures. Prospective prediction of ophthalmopathy was tested in an independent validation cohort consisting of 18 to 20 hyperthyroidism patients and around 16 patients who later progressed to ophthalmopathy. The 100 discovery patients were divided at random into training and test sets in a 7:3 ratio. Thyroid tissue and blood T-cell repertoires from six Graves' hyperthyroidism patients were also compared in the study. Following sampling, methimazole starting at 30 mg daily was given to hyperthyroidism patients, and high-dose intravenous methylprednisolone was given to ophthalmopathy patients. The paper reports TCR Vbeta CDR3 sequencing of 140 or so peripheral blood samples: some 41 ophthalmopathy, roughly 80 hyperthyroidism and approximately 17 progressor patients.

The CDR3, from cysteine to phenylalanine, totals 14 residues. Only the CDR3 part of the read is kept: 42 bases, read in frame from the first base. Via the germline V gene, CDR1 is SGHDN and CDR2 FVKESK. V sheds 4 bases and J sheds 4 bases, leaving 14 bases between their ends. What the study reported, not specific to this receptor: During validation, the model predicted progression to ophthalmopathy a median of approximately 6.5 months ahead of onset, with 70.59% sensitivity and 72% to 80% specificity. No statistical method was used to fix the sample size in advance, and group allocation was not hidden from the investigators. A model built on a 13 V-J signature distinguished ophthalmopathy from stable hyperthyroidism, reaching 85% to 90% sensitivity and 81.08% specificity in cross-validation and 80%/75% in testing. Most expanded thyroid clonotypes (frequency above 0.001) were also detected in blood, a finding suggesting that blood repertoires may reflect thyroid immune responses.

The rearrangement combines TRBV14 with TRBJ2-7; TRBD1 is a weak D gene call, 6 bases matching. Material for sequencing was blood. The TCR comes from a woman in her late teens or twenties with Graves' hyperthyroidism. The DNA is as follows: TGTGCCAGCAGCCGGCGACAGGATCAATACGAGCAGTACTTC. This translates into CASSRRQDQYEQYF.